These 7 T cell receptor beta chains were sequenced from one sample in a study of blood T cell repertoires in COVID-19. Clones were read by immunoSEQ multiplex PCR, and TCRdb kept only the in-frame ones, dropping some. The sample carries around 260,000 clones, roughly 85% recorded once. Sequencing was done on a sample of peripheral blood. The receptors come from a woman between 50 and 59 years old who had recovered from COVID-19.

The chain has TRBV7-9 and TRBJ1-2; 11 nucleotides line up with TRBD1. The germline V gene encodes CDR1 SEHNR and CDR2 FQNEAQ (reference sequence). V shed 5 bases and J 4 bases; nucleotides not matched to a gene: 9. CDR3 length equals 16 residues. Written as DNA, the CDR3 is TGTGCCAGCAGCCGAAACCGGGACAGGGGGACCTATGGCTACACCTTC. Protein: CASSRNRDRGTYGYTF.

Here the CDR3 DNA reads TGTGCCAGTAGAGGAACAGGGGGCACCGGGGAGCTGTTTTTT. As protein: CASRGTGGTGELFF. The V call is TRBV19, the J call TRBJ2-2, with TRBD1 matching over 8 bases. Trimming took 6 bases from V and 4 from J; bases not matched to a gene: 4. CDR3 size: 14 residues. Germline CDR1 reads LNHDA; CDR2 reads SQIVND (reference sequence).

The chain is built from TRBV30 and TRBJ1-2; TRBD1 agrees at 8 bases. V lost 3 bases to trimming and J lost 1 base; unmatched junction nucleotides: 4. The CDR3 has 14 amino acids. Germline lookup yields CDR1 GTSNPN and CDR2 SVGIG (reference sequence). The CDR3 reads CAWSAGGLNYGYTF. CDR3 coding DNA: TGTGCCTGGAGCGCAGGGGGCCTTAACTATGGCTACACCTTC.

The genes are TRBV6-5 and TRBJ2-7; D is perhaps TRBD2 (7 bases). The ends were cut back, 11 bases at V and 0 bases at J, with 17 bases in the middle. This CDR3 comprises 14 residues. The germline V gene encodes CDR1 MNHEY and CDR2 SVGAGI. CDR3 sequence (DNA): TGTGCCGTAAGAGGGGGGGAGTTCTCCTACGAGCAGTACTTC. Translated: CAVRGGEFSYEQYF.

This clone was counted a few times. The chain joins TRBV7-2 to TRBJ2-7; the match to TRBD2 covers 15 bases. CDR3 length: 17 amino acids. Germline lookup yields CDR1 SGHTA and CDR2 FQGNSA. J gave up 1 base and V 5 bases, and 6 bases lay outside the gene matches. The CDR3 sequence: CASSRTSGGASSYEQYF. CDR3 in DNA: TGTGCCAGCAGCCGGACTAGCGGGGGGGCCTCGTCCTACGAGCAGTACTTC.

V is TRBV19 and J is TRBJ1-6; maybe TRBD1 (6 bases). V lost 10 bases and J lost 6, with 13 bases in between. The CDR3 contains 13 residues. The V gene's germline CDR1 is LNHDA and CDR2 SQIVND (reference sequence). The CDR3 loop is CATRTASNSPLHF. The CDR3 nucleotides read TGTGCCACTCGGACAGCAAGTAATTCACCCCTCCACTTT.

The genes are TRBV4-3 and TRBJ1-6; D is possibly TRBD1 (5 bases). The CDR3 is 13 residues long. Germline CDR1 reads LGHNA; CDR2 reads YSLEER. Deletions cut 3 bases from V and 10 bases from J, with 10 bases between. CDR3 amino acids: CASSQKTESPLHF. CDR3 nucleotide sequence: TGCGCCAGCAGCCAGAAGACAGAATCACCCCTCCACTTT.